This entry describes one T cell receptor (beta chain). One end of the junction is discordant with germline, which a read error may explain. With iRepertoire HTBI primers and Arm-PCR of CDR3 regions, TCR beta libraries were built. TCRdb reanalysed the multiplex PCR reads using MiXCR and keeps one entry per CDR3 protein. The sample consists of around 470,000 distinct CDR3 sequences, 11% to 15% of them appearing once. These data come from a study of regulatory T cells in long-lasting Graves disease. The CDR3 is 11 residues long. The germline CDR1 and CDR2 sequences are LNHDA and SQIVND (reference sequence). Specified time point: newly diagnosed GD, antithyroid drugs for less than 3 months. From RNA extracted from PBMCs, the TCR library was made. These same data were also listed under a study on T cells in Graves' hyperthyroidism and ophthalmopathy.

Material: peripheral blood mononuclear cells (PBMCs), obtained at new diagnosis, from a patient treated with antithyroid drugs. This chain links TRBV19 with TRBJ2-1, with unresolved D. This receptor was obtained from a woman aged 50 to 60 with Graves disease. The CDR3 region is CASSIGRRRIF. The CDR3 bases are TGTGCCAGTAGCATAGGTCGACGGAGAATCTTC.